The rows below give T cell receptor beta chains drawn from one sample of a study of vaccination and CD4 T cells after COVID-19. The antigens these receptors bind are not known. One entry per CDR3 protein results from TCRdb running MiXCR on the PCR reads. The sample consists of 20,000 to 25,000 distinct CDR3 sequences, approximately 70% of them appearing once. The sequencing sample was made of CD4+ T cells from blood, cultured in vitro. These receptors were collected from a human donor who had recovered from COVID-19. The CDR3 runs from the conserved cysteine through the conserved F or W. The order of the fields is D gene, J gene, V gene, clone size, CDR3 DNA, CDR3 protein. D genes are given only for firm matches. Rows give clone size only sometimes, using once, few, many, or a class for an expanded clone.

>TRBD2|TRBJ2-1|TRBV11-3|once
TGTGCCAGCAGCACGGACGGACTAGCGGGGAGGGAGCAGTTCTTC
CASSTDGLAGREQFF
>-|TRBJ1-2|TRBV20-1|-
TGCAGTGCTAGAGATGCCGGGAGCTATGGCTACACCTTC
CSARDAGSYGYTF
>-|TRBJ2-2|TRBV20-1|-
TGCAGTGCTTTAAAACAGACGAACACCGGGGAGCTGTTTTTT
CSALKQTNTGELFF
>-|TRBJ1-1|TRBV12-3/TRBV12-4|-
TGTGCCAGCAGTTTTGCCAGGGGAGCTTTCTTT
CASSFARGAFF
>TRBD1|TRBJ1-2|TRBV12-3/TRBV12-4|-
TGTGCCAGCACCAAGGGGGCAGACTATGGCTACACCTTC
CASTKGADYGYTF
>-|TRBJ1-2|TRBV18|-
TGTGCCAGCTCACCACGGCAGGGCTATGGCTACACCTTC
CASSPRQGYGYTF
>-|TRBJ1-1|TRBV7-2|once
TGTGCCAGCAGGCCAAACCAAGTCGCACTTGAAGCTTTCTTT
CASRPNQVALEAFF
>-|TRBJ2-6|TRBV5-1|-
TGCGCCAGCAGCCCATTAGACAGCTCTGGGGCCAACGTCCTGACTTTC
CASSPLDSSGANVLTF
>-|TRBJ1-1|TRBV20-1|-
TGCAGTGCTATGTACAGGTTGAGGGGTGAAGCTTTCTTT
CSAMYRLRGEAFF
>-|TRBJ1-1|TRBV20-1|few
TGCAGTGCTAGAGATGGCCGAAGGGAGACTGAAGCTTTCTTT
CSARDGRRETEAFF